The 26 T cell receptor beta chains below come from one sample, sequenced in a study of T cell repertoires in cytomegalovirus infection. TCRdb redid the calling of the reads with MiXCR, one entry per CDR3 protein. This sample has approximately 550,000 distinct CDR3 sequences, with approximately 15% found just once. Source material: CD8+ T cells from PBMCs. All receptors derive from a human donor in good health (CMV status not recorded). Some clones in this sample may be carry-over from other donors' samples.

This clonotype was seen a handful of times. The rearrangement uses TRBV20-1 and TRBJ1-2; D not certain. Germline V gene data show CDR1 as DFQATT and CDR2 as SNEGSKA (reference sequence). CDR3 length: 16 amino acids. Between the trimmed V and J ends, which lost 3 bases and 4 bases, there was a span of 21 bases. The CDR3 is CSARAREQPPSYGYTF. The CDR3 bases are TGCAGTGCTAGGGCCCGTGAGCAGCCGCCTTCCTATGGCTACACCTTC.

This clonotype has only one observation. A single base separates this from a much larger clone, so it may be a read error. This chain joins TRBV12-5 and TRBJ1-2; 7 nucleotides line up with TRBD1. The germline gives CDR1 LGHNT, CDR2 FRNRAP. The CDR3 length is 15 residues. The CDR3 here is CATTQGVLLNYVYTF. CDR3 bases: TGTGCTACCACTCAGGGGGTTCTCCTAAACTATGTCTACACCTTC.

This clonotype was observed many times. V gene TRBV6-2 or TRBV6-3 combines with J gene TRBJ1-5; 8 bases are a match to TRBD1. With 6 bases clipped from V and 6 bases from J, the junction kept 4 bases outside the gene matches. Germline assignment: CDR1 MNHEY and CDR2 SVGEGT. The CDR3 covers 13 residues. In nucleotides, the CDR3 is TGTGCCAGCAGAAACAGGGGGAGTCAGCCCCAGCATTTT. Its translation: CASRNRGSQPQHF.

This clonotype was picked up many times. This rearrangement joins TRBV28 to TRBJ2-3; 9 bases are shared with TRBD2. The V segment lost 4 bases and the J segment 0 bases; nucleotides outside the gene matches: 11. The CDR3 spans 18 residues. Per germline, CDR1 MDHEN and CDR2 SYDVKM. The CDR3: CASSSRSGLAHSTDTQYF. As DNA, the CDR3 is TGTGCCAGCAGTTCTCGCTCCGGACTAGCGCATAGCACAGATACGCAGTATTTT.

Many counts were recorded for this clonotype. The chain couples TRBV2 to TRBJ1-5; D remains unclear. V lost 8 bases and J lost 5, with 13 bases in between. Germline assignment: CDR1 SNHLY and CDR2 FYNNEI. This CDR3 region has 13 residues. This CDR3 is CASRREEDQPQHF. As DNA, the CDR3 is TGTGCCAGCCGGAGGGAGGAAGATCAGCCCCAGCATTTT.

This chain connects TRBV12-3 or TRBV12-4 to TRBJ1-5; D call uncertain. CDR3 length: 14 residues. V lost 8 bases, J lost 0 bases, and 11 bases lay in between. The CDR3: CASSASHSNQPQHF. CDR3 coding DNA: TGTGCCAGCTCAGCCTCTCATAGCAATCAGCCCCAGCATTTT.

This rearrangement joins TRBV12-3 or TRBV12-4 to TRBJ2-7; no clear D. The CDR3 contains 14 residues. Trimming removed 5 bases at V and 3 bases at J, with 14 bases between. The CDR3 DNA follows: TGTGCCAGCAGTGCCGGGCCGCGGAGCTACGAGCAGTACTTC. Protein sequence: CASSAGPRSYEQYF.

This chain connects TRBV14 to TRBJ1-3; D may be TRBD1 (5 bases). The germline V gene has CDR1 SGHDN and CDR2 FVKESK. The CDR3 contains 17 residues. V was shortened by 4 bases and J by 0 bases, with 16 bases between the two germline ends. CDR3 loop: CASSPPGGTASGNTIYF. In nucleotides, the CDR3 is TGTGCCAGCAGCCCCCCGGGTGGGACGGCCTCTGGAAACACCATATATTTT.

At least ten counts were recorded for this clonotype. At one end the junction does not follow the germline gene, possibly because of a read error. The CDR3 is CASSSPVGDSAHGGRPYEQCF. DNA of the CDR3: TGTGCCAGCAGCTCTCCCGTCGGTGATTCCGCGCACGGAGGAAGGCCCTACGAGCAGTGCTTC. V usage is TRBV5-6 and J usage is TRBJ2-7, with D possibly TRBD2 on 5 matching bases. The CDR3 sequence is 21 residues long. Germline values: CDR1 SGHDT, CDR2 YYEEEE. The variable domain in full, with the rest retrieved from reference TRBV5-6 and TRBJ2-7, is DAGVTQSPTHLIKTRGQQVTLRCSPKSGHDTVSWYQQALGQGPQFIFQYYEEEERQRGNFPDRFSGHQFPNYSSELNVNALLLGDSALYLCASSSPVGDSAHGGRPYEQCFGPGTRLTVT.

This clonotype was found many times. The CDR3 spells CATPRTNTGELFF. The CDR3 DNA follows: TGTGCCACCCCCAGGACGAACACCGGGGAGCTGTTTTTT. This chain links TRBV6-6 with TRBJ2-2; D is unclear. Per the germline V gene, CDR1 is MNHNY and CDR2 is SVGAGI (reference sequence). Trimming cost V 10 bases and J 0 bases, with 9 bases left between them. The CDR3 consists of 13 residues.

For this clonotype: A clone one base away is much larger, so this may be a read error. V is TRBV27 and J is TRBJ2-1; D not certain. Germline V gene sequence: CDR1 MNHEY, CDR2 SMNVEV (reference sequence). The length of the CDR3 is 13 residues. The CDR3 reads CASSLRAYNEEFF. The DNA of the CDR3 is TGTGCCAGCAGTTTAAGGGCCTACAATGAGGAGTTCTTC.

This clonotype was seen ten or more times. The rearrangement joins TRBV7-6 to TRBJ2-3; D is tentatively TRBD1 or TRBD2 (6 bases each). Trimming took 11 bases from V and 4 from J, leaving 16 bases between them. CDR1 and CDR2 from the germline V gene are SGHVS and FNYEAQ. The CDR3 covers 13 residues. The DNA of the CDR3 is TGTGCCGTAGGCCGGGGGCGCCCAGATACGCAGTATTTT. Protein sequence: CAVGRGRPDTQYF.

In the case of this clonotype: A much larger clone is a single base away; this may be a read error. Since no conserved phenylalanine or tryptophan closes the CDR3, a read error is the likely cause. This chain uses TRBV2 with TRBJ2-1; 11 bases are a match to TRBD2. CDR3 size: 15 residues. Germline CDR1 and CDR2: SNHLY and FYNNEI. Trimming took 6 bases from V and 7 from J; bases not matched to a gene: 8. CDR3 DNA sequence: TGTGCCAGCAGGGGTCTAGCGGGAGGTGGAAATGAGCAGTTCTTA. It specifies CASRGLAGGGNEQFL.

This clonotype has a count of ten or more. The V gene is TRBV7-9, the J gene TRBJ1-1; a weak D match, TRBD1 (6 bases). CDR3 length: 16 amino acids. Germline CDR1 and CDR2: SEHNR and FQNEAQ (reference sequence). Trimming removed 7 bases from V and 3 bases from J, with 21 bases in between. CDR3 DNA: TGTGCCAGCACCTTTACCAAAGGACAGTCCGACACTGAAGCTTTCTTT. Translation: CASTFTKGQSDTEAFF.

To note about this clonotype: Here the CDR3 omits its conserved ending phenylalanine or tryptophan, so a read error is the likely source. CDR3 sequence: CASSPGGNEQFL. The CDR3 coding sequence is TGCGCCAGCAGCCCGGGAGGCAATGAGCAGTTCTTA. The rearrangement links TRBV5-1 to TRBJ2-1; 7 bases match TRBD2. Per germline, CDR1 SGHRS and CDR2 YFSETQ. This CDR3 has 12 amino acids. J was trimmed by 6 bases and V by 4 bases; bases with no gene match: 1.

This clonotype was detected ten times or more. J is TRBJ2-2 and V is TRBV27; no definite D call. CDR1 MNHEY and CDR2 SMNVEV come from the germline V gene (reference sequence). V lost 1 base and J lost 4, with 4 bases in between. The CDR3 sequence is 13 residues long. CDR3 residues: CASSLLSTGELFF. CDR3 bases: TGTGCCAGCAGTTTATTGTCCACCGGGGAGCTGTTTTTT.

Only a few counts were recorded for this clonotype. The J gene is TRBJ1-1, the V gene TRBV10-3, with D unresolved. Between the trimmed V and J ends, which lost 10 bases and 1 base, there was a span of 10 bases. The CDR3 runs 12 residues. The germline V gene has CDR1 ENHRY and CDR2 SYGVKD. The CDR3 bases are TGTGCCACCACGGTTGGGAACACTGAAGCTTTCTTT. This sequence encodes CATTVGNTEAFF.

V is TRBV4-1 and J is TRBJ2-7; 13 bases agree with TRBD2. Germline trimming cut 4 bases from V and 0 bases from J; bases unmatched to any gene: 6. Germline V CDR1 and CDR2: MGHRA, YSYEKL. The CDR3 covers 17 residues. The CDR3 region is CASSLTSGGAYSYEQYF. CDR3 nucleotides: TGCGCCAGCAGCCTTACTAGCGGGGGGGCCTACTCCTACGAGCAGTACTTC.

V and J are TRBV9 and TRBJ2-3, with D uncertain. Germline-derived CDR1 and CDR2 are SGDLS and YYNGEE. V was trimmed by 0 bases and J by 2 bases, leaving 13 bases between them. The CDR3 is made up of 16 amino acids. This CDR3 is CASSVGGLAVTDTQYF. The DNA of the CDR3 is TGTGCCAGCAGCGTAGGAGGCCTGGCGGTCACAGATACGCAGTATTTT.

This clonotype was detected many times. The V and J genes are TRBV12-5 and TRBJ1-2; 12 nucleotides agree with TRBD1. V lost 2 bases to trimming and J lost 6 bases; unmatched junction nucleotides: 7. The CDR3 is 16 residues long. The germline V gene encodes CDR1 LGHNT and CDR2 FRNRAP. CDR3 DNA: TGTGCTAGTGGTTTGTCCCCTGGGACAGGGGGCGATGGCTACACCTTC. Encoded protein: CASGLSPGTGGDGYTF. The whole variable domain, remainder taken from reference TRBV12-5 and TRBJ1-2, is DARVTQTPRHKVTEMGQEVTMRCQPILGHNTVFWYRQTMMQGLELLAYFRNRAPLDDSGMPKDRFSAEMPDATLATLKIQPSEPRDSAVYFCASGLSPGTGGDGYTFGSGTRLTVV.

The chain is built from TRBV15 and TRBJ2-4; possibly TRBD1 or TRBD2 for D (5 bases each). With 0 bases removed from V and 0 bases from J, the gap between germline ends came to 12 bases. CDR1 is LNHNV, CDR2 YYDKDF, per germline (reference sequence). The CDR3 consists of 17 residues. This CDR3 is CATSRDRGRLAKNIQYF. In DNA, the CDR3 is TGTGCCACCAGCAGAGATCGGGGCCGCTTAGCCAAAAACATTCAGTACTTC.

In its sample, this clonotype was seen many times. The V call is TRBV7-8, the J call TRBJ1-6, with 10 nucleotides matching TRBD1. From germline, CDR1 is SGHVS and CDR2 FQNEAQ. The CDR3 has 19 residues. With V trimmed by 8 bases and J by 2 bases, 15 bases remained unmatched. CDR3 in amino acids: CASGLPRDRGTTYNSPLHF. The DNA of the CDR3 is TGTGCCAGCGGACTACCCCGGGACAGGGGAACCACCTATAATTCACCCCTCCACTTT.

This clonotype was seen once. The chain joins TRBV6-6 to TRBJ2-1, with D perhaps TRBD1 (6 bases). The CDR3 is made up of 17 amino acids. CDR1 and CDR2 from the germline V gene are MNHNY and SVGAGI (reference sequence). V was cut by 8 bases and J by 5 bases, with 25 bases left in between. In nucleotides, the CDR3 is TGTGCCAGCCATAACACGGCCCGCGCAGGGGTTAACAATGAGCAGTTCTTC. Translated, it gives CASHNTARAGVNNEQFF.

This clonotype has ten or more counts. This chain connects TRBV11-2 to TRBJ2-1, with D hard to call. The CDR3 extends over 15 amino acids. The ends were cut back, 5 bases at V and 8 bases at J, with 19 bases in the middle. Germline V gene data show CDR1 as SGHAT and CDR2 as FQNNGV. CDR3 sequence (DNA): TGTGCCAGCAGCCCCAAAGTTAGGGCTTGGGATGAGCAGTTCTTC. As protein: CASSPKVRAWDEQFF.

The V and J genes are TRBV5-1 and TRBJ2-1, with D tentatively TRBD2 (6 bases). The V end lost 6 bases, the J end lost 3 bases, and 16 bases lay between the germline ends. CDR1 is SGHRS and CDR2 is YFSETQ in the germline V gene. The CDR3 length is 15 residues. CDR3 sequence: CASKEGRFSYNEQFF. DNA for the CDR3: TGCGCCAGCAAGGAGGGTCGATTCAGCTACAATGAGCAGTTCTTC.

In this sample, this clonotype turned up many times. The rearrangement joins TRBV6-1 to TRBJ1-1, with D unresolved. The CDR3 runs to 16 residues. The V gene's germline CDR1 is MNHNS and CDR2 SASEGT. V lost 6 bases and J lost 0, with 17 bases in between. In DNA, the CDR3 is TGTGCCAGCAGAACCGACCGACTGGGTCTGAACACTGAAGCTTTCTTT. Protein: CASRTDRLGLNTEAFF.